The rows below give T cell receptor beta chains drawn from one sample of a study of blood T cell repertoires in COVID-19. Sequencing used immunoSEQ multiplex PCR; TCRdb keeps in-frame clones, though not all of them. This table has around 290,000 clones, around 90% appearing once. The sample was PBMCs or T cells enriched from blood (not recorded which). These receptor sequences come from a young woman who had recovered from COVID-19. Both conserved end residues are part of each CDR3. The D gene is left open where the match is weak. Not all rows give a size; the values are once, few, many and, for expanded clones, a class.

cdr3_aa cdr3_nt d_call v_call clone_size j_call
CASSPSVTEAFF TGTGCCAGCAGCCCCTCGGTCACTGAAGCTTTCTTT NA TRBV5-8 NA TRBJ1-1
CASSDSPSLAPRSYNEQFF TGTGCCAGCAGCGATAGCCCCTCACTAGCGCCACGCTCCTACAATGAGCAGTTCTTC TRBD2 TRBV7-2 NA TRBJ2-1
CASSIGHRSMNTEAFF TGTGCCAGTAGTATAGGTCACAGAAGCATGAACACTGAAGCTTTCTTT NA TRBV19 few TRBJ1-1
CASSLASGADTQYF TGTGCCAGCAGCTTAGCTAGCGGGGCAGATACGCAGTATTTT TRBD2 TRBV7-8 once TRBJ2-3
CASSLARTSVGELFF TGCGCCAGCAGCTTGGCTAGGACTAGTGTCGGGGAGCTGTTTTTT TRBD2 TRBV5-1 NA TRBJ2-2
CASRLANQETQYF TGCGCCAGCCGACTAGCGAACCAAGAGACCCAGTACTTC TRBD2 TRBV10-2 NA TRBJ2-5
CASSQENYFRGYTF TGCGCCAGCAGCCAAGAAAACTACTTTAGGGGCTACACCTTC NA TRBV4-1 NA TRBJ1-2
CASSLAGQRQETQYF TGTGCCAGCAGCTTAGCAGGACAACGACAAGAGACCCAGTACTTC NA TRBV7-6 NA TRBJ2-5
CASCLRGSGANVLTF TGTGCCAGCTGCCTCAGGGGCTCTGGGGCCAACGTCCTGACTTTC NA TRBV28 NA TRBJ2-6
CASRREVHGYTF TGTGCCAGCAGAAGAGAGGTTCATGGCTACACCTTC NA TRBV6-5 NA TRBJ1-2
CASSSPGGGDYGYTF TGTGCCAGCAGTTCCCCCGGCGGCGGGGACTATGGCTACACCTTC NA TRBV6-5 NA TRBJ1-2
CASSVESGRFYKQYF TGTGCCAGCAGCGTAGAGAGCGGGAGATTCTACAAGCAGTACTTC TRBD2 TRBV9 NA TRBJ2-7
CASSIAALNTGELFF TGTGCCAGTAGTATCGCGGCCCTGAACACCGGGGAGCTGTTTTTT NA TRBV19 few TRBJ2-2
CASSVEVRGHNSPLHF TGTGCCAGCAGCGTAGAGGTCAGGGGCCACAATTCACCCCTCCACTTT NA TRBV9 NA TRBJ1-6
CASSLAQGALGSPLHF TGTGCCAGCAGCTTAGCTCAGGGGGCGTTGGGTTCACCCCTCCACTTT TRBD1 TRBV11-2 NA TRBJ1-6
CAWSALDSAYEQYF TGTGCCTGGAGCGCATTGGACTCGGCATACGAGCAGTACTTC NA TRBV30 NA TRBJ2-7
CASSFRTGGYVGYTF TGTGCCAGTAGTTTCCGGACAGGGGGCTATGTTGGCTACACCTTC TRBD1 TRBV19 NA TRBJ1-2
CASSPLTGTTNYGYTF TGTGCCAGCTCACCACTCACAGGGACTACTAACTATGGCTACACCTTC NA TRBV18 NA TRBJ1-2
CASSAQGALNHSPLHF TGTGCCAGCAGCGCGCAGGGGGCGCTTAACCATTCACCCCTCCACTTT TRBD1 TRBV9 NA TRBJ1-6
CASSFPFRGRANTGELFF TGTGCCAGCAGTTTCCCCTTTAGGGGGAGGGCGAACACCGGGGAGCTGTTTTTT NA TRBV28 NA TRBJ2-2
CAISVPLEGNEQFF TGTGCCATCAGTGTCCCACTGGAGGGCAATGAGCAGTTCTTC NA TRBV10-3 NA TRBJ2-1
CASSVTLYNEQFF TGTGCCAGCAGCGTAACTCTTTACAATGAGCAGTTCTTC NA TRBV9 NA TRBJ2-1
CASRTTGGNYGYTF TGTGCCAGCAGGACCACAGGGGGCAACTATGGCTACACCTTC TRBD1 TRBV27 NA TRBJ1-2
CASSYGGPSTYNSPLHF TGTGCCAGCAGTTACGGAGGACCGTCAACCTATAATTCACCCCTCCACTTT NA TRBV6-2/TRBV6-3 NA TRBJ1-6
CASSSGQALDEKLFF TGTGCCAGCAGTTCCGGACAGGCGTTGGATGAAAAACTGTTTTTT TRBD1 TRBV28 NA TRBJ1-4
CATIAGGPRNEQFF TGTGCCACAATAGCGGGAGGGCCTAGGAATGAGCAGTTCTTC TRBD2 TRBV28 NA TRBJ2-1
CASKHRDRGNGQPQHF TGTGCAAGCAAACACCGGGACAGGGGAAACGGGCAGCCCCAGCATTTT NA TRBV12-2 NA TRBJ1-5
CAISGDREAPTDTQYF TGTGCCATCAGTGGGGACAGGGAAGCCCCCACAGATACGCAGTATTTT TRBD1 TRBV10-3 NA TRBJ2-3
CASSPTANTEAFF TGTGCCAGCAGTCCGACAGCGAACACTGAAGCTTTCTTT NA TRBV27 NA TRBJ1-1
CASSFGQGGVGGSPLHF TGTGCCAGCAGTTTCGGACAGGGAGGAGTTGGCGGTTCACCCCTCCACTTT TRBD1 TRBV27 NA TRBJ1-6
CASSLSYGYTF TGTGCCAGCAGTCTGTCCTATGGCTACACCTTC NA TRBV28 NA TRBJ1-2
CASSPLEGLSYGYTF TGTGCCAGCTCACCACTGGAAGGACTCAGCTATGGCTACACCTTC NA TRBV18 NA TRBJ1-2
CASSLRYLAGDEQFF TGCGCCAGCAGCTTGCGGTATCTAGCGGGAGATGAGCAGTTCTTC TRBD2 TRBV5-1 NA TRBJ2-1
CASRKTGYGYTF TGTGCCAGCAGAAAAACAGGGTATGGCTACACCTTC NA TRBV28 NA TRBJ1-2
CASSRAGEAYTGELFF TGCGCCAGCAGTCGCGCAGGGGAAGCGTACACCGGGGAGCTGTTTTTT NA TRBV5-1 NA TRBJ2-2
CASSPITGQGYEQYF TGTGCCAGCAGTCCCATAACGGGACAGGGTTACGAGCAGTACTTC TRBD1 TRBV27 NA TRBJ2-7
CASSVAAGGPYEKDTQYF TGTGCCAGCAGCGTAGCGGCGGGGGGGCCGTACGAGAAGGATACGCAGTATTTT TRBD2 TRBV9 NA TRBJ2-3
CAISLPGGDTQYF TGTGCCATCAGTTTGCCAGGGGGAGATACGCAGTATTTT TRBD1 TRBV10-3 few TRBJ2-3
CASSLRLAGGQTRWDGEQFF TGTGCCAGCTCACTGAGACTAGCGGGGGGGCAAACTCGTTGGGATGGTGAGCAGTTCTTC TRBD2 TRBV18 NA TRBJ2-1
CASSLRRGRPYEQYF TGTGCCAGCAGTTTGAGGAGGGGGCGCCCCTACGAGCAGTACTTC NA TRBV28 NA TRBJ2-7
CASSFRDAGAFF TGTGCCAGTAGTTTCCGCGACGCCGGGGCTTTCTTT NA TRBV19 NA TRBJ1-1
CASSPGQGAPISYEQYF TGTGCCAGCTCACCAGGACAGGGGGCGCCTATCTCCTACGAGCAGTACTTC TRBD1 TRBV18 NA TRBJ2-7
CASSRGLADPFGELFF TGTGCCAGTAGTAGGGGGCTAGCGGACCCCTTCGGGGAGCTGTTTTTT NA TRBV19 once TRBJ2-2
CASSPGQSYEQYF TGTGCCAGCTCACCTGGACAGTCTTACGAGCAGTACTTC NA TRBV18 NA TRBJ2-7
CASSLTAFSYEQYF TGTGCCAGCAGTTTAACTGCATTCTCCTACGAGCAGTACTTC NA TRBV27 once TRBJ2-7
CASSARRMSNQPQHF TGTGCCAGCAGCGCCAGGAGGATGAGCAATCAGCCCCAGCATTTT NA TRBV7-8 NA TRBJ1-5
CASSFTGSTEAFF TGTGCCAGCAGCTTTACAGGGTCCACTGAAGCTTTCTTT NA TRBV11-3 NA TRBJ1-1
CASSTGTDADTQYF TGTGCCAGCAGCACCGGGACAGATGCAGATACGCAGTATTTT TRBD1 TRBV4-2 NA TRBJ2-3